Below, 14 T cell receptor beta chains from the same sample are listed, as sequenced in a study of shared clonotypes between healthy human individuals (dated by TCRdb to the early 2020s). Libraries were built with the immunoSEQ multiplex PCR assay. In its TCRdb copy, this immuneACCESS table keeps in-frame sequences only and misses some clones. Where compared with another copy, unresolved V genes explain less than half of these, and the others have no known cause. The sample table contains hundreds of thousands of clones; only one count was recorded for roughly 96% of them. The top ten constitute less than 0.25% of the sample. CD8 naive samples were obtained by positive selection for CCR7 among CD45RO-negative cells, yielding a CD45RA+CCR7+ population from which TemRA cells were excluded. The material sequenced was naive CD8+ T cells sorted from blood. The sample's cell subset or site label, decoded: CD45RA+CCR7+. These TCRs come from a man aged 30-40 years in good health.

The genes are TRBV7-3 and TRBJ2-5; no reliable D call. CDR3 length equals 15 residues. The V and J ends lost 0 bases and 4 bases respectively, with 12 bases between them. Germline V gene sequence: CDR1 SGHTA, CDR2 FQGTGA. In DNA form, the CDR3 reads TGTGCCAGCAGCTTAACGCCCTTGGCCGGAGAGACCCAGTACTTC. Its protein is CASSLTPLAGETQYF. Supplemented by reference TRBV7-3 and TRBJ2-5, the full variable domain reads GAGVSQTPSNKVTEKGKYVELRCDPISGHTALYWYRQSLGQGPEFLIYFQGTGAADDSGLPNDRFFAVRPEGSVSTLKIQRTERGDSAVYLCASSLTPLAGETQYFGPGTRLLVL.

The chain couples TRBV30 to TRBJ2-7; 7 nucleotides agree with TRBD1. The junction had 3 bases not matched to a gene; V was cut back by 5 bases and J by 2 bases. This CDR3 is 12 amino acids long. In germline, CDR1 is GTSNPN, CDR2 SVGIG (reference sequence). The CDR3 DNA follows: TGTGCCTGGGGACAGGAAACCTACGAGCAGTACTTC. Translating gives CAWGQETYEQYF.

The rearrangement uses TRBV27 and TRBJ1-2, with D perhaps matching TRBD1 (5 bases). Trimming stripped 8 bases from V and 0 bases from J, with 13 bases between. The CDR3 extends over 14 amino acids. Germline CDR1 is MNHEY and CDR2 is SMNVEV (reference sequence). CDR3 DNA sequence: TGTGCCAGCGGATTACAGGCGTCTAACTATGGCTACACCTTC. It yields the protein CASGLQASNYGYTF.

A remark on this clone: At the DNA level, this CDR3 is encoded by other sequences in the same sample as well. The rearrangement links TRBV15 to TRBJ1-5, with no clear D. Germline V gives CDR1 LNHNV, CDR2 YYDKDF (reference sequence). Trimming shortened V by 0 bases and J by 1 base, and 7 bases separated the two germline ends. This CDR3 contains 15 residues. This CDR3 reads CATSRDLGSNQPQHF. As DNA, the CDR3 is TGTGCCACCAGCAGAGACCTGGGGAGCAATCAGCCCCAGCATTTT. Together with reference TRBV15 and TRBJ1-5, the CDR3 gives the full variable domain: DAMVIQNPRYQVTQFGKPVTLSCSQTLNHNVMYWYQQKSSQAPKLLFHYYDKDFNNEADTPDNFQSRRPNTSFCFLDIRSPGLGDTAMYLCATSRDLGSNQPQHFGDGTRLSIL.

The CDR3 reads CASSLGGTGKDEQYF. The CDR3 region has the DNA TGTGCCAGCAGCTTAGGGGGGACAGGGAAGGACGAGCAGTACTTC. The chain couples TRBV11-2 to TRBJ2-7; 9 bases are a match to TRBD1. Germline V gene lookup returns CDR1 SGHAT and CDR2 FQNNGV. The CDR3 contains 15 residues. Germline trimming cut 1 base from V and 5 bases from J; bases unmatched to any gene: 6.

The chain employs TRBV7-9 and TRBJ2-2; 8 positions agree with TRBD1. This CDR3 contains 15 residues. Trimming removed 8 bases from V and 4 bases from J; junction bases left unmatched: 9. Germline CDR1 and CDR2: SEHNR and FQNEAQ (reference sequence). CDR3 nucleotides: TGTGCCAGCTTATCGCTGGACAGGGCCACCGGGGAGCTGTTTTTT. It codes for CASLSLDRATGELFF.

The V gene is TRBV27, the J gene TRBJ1-1, with 8 bases that match TRBD1. CDR1 and CDR2 from the germline V gene are MNHEY and SMNVEV (reference sequence). With V trimmed by 2 bases and J by 5 bases, 10 bases remained unmatched. The CDR3 covers 16 residues. The CDR3 protein is CASSLGTGGVGTEAFF. Here the CDR3 DNA reads TGTGCCAGCAGTTTAGGGACAGGTGGCGTCGGAACTGAAGCTTTCTTT.

The chain combines TRBV5-5 with TRBJ2-2, with 7 positions matching TRBD1. Germline trimming cut 4 bases from V and 3 bases from J; bases unmatched to any gene: 9. Germline V CDR1 and CDR2: SGHKS, YYEKEE (reference sequence). The CDR3 length is 16 residues. CDR3 in DNA: TGTGCCAGCAGCCTCCTAGACAGGGCTTACACCGGGGAGCTGTTTTTT. Translated, it gives CASSLLDRAYTGELFF.

This chain connects TRBV5-6 to TRBJ2-1; TRBD2 matches 8 bases. The ends lost 6 bases at V and 5 bases at J; junction bases unmatched: 7. The CDR3 runs to 14 residues. Per germline, CDR1 SGHDT and CDR2 YYEEEE. CDR3 in amino acids: CASTDGLAHNEQFF. For the CDR3, the DNA is TGTGCCAGCACCGACGGACTAGCCCACAATGAGCAGTTCTTC.

This sequence joins TRBV7-7 and TRBJ2-5; 7 bases are shared with TRBD2. Germline-derived CDR1 and CDR2 are SSHAT and FNYEAQ (reference sequence). J gave up 1 base and V 0 bases, and 8 bases lay outside the gene matches. CDR3 size: 17 residues. Here the CDR3 reads CASSLARSGARQETQYF. CDR3 bases: TGTGCCAGCAGCTTAGCTCGAAGCGGGGCCCGCCAAGAGACCCAGTACTTC.

This sequence joins TRBV4-2 and TRBJ2-3, with 10 positions matching TRBD1. Per germline, CDR1 LGHNA and CDR2 YNFKEQ. The CDR3 is 15 residues long. After removal of 4 bases from V and 5 bases from J, the junction contained 6 bases not matched to a gene. The CDR3 reads CASSRGTGVGDTQYF. In DNA form, the CDR3 reads TGTGCCAGCAGCCGAGGGACAGGGGTTGGAGATACGCAGTATTTT.

CDR3 region: CAWIHDGYEQYF. The CDR3 coding sequence is TGTGCCTGGATTCACGACGGCTACGAGCAGTACTTC. V and J are TRBV30 and TRBJ2-7; D is uncertain. V lost 4 bases, J lost 3 bases, and 10 bases lay in between. Germline V gives CDR1 GTSNPN, CDR2 SVGIG (reference sequence). This CDR3 has 12 amino acids.

This clone is a singleton in its sample. The V and J genes are TRBV7-9 and TRBJ2-2; tentatively, D is TRBD2 (6 bases). CDR1 and CDR2 from the germline V gene are SEHNR and FQNEAQ (reference sequence). Deletions cut 1 base from V and 3 bases from J, with 12 bases between. This CDR3 comprises 16 residues. The chain's CDR3 is CASSLDPGEYTGELFF. Written as DNA, the CDR3 is TGTGCCAGCAGCTTAGATCCGGGAGAGTACACCGGGGAGCTGTTTTTT. The entire variable domain, with the rest obtained from reference TRBV7-9 and TRBJ2-2, is as follows: DTGVSQNPRHKITKRGQNVTFRCDPISEHNRLYWYRQTLGQGPEFLTYFQNEAQLEKSRLLSDRFSAERPKGSFSTLEIQRTEQGDSAMYLCASSLDPGEYTGELFFGEGSRLTVL.

In DNA form, the CDR3 reads TGTGCCTGGAGTCTCCCAGGGACTAGCGGGAGGGCCGGATACTTC. Residues: CAWSLPGTSGRAGYF. This chain connects TRBV30 to TRBJ2-7, with 16 bases aligning to TRBD2. CDR1 GTSNPN and CDR2 SVGIG come from the germline V gene (reference sequence). J lost 13 bases, V lost 2 bases, and 11 bases had no gene match. The CDR3 extends over 15 amino acids.